The sequence of this T cell receptor beta chain was determined in a study of T cell changes during pregnancy in multiple sclerosis. Clones were read by immunoSEQ multiplex PCR, and TCRdb kept only the in-frame ones, dropping some. The table lists about 130,000 clones, roughly 96% of them singletons. V shed 2 bases and J 4 bases; nucleotides not matched to a gene: 10. There are 17 residues in the CDR3. Germline V gene lookup returns CDR1 SGDLS and CDR2 YYNGEE. The gene calls are TRBV9 and TRBJ1-2, with 11 bases lining up with TRBD1. The TCR comes from a female donor with multiple sclerosis, enrolled in a pregnancy study. Here the sequenced sample was peripheral blood, taken after pregnancy. CDR3 sequence (DNA): TGTGCCAGCAGCGTGAGTCTGGGGACAGGGGGGATCTATGGCTACACCTTC. Encoded protein: CASSVSLGTGGIYGYTF. Using reference TRBV9 and TRBJ1-2 for the parts outside the CDR3, the full variable domain is DSGVTQTPKHLITATGQRVTLRCSPRSGDLSVYWYQQSLDQGLQFLIQYYNGEERAKGNILERFSAQQFPDLHSELNLSSLELGDSALYFCASSVSLGTGGIYGYTFGSGTRLTVV.